The entry below gives a single T cell receptor (beta chain) sequence along with its context. Its antigen remains unknown. After removal of 5 bases from V and 4 bases from J, the junction contained 13 bases not matched to a gene. CDR1 MGHDK and CDR2 SYGVNS come from the germline V gene. This CDR3 spans 16 amino acids. This entry comes from a study of cytomegalovirus exposure and HLA in healthy donors. Overall study findings and caveats: Reportedly, diagnosis of cytomegalovirus status by the classifier showed high specificity and sensitivity. According to the study, roughly 160 TCR beta chains were cytomegalovirus-associated.

Some clones are missing from TCRdb's copy, which holds only in-frame ones; the method was immunoSEQ multiplex PCR. The sample contains hundreds of thousands of clones, about nine tenths of which appear only once. Sequenced material: PBMCs. V is TRBV25-1 and J is TRBJ2-5, with 7 positions matching TRBD1. The TCR comes from a young woman in good health and CMV-seronegative. The CDR3 sequence is CASSPGTDTEPETQYF. In DNA form, the CDR3 reads TGTGCCAGCAGTCCCGGGACAGACACCGAACCAGAGACCCAGTACTTC.